Each of the 29 T cell receptor beta chains below was sequenced from the same sample in a study of blood T cells in healthy people across ages (dated by TCRdb to 2014 to 2015). The library came from 5' RACE. The listed sequencing device is Illumina HiSeq 2500. A second PCR of roughly 7 to 11 cycles was performed with a sample-barcoded 5' primer and a J-beta primer mix. Using fastp at Q25 and MiXCR, TCRdb reprocessed the public reads and kept productive beta chains. For every CDR3 protein sequence, its rows merge into one entry that carries the most common genes and DNA. The sample records about 780,000 distinct CDR3 sequences, about 59% of which are singletons. Of the sample, about 30% falls within the top ten clones. The sample comprised blood. The receptors come from a man aged 25-45 years in good health.

The chain links TRBV2 to TRBJ2-4; no clear D gene. The DNA end lines up better with TRBJ2-7; the J call may be wrong. Germline V gene data show CDR1 as SNHLY and CDR2 as FYNNEI. This CDR3 is 13 amino acids long. The CDR3 protein is CASRGPMNHEQYF. The CDR3 DNA sequence: TGTGCCAGCAGGGGCCCAATGAACCACGAGCAGTACTTC.

The rearrangement links TRBV6-5 to TRBJ2-5, with D maybe TRBD2 (5 bases). CDR3 length equals 14 residues. V shed 6 bases and J shed 2 bases, with 13 bases lying between them. Germline-derived CDR1 and CDR2 are MNHEY and SVGAGI. The CDR3 sequence is CASSQTRLQETQYF. The CDR3 nucleotides are TGTGCCAGCAGCCAAACTAGGCTTCAAGAGACCCAGTACTTC.

The chain uses TRBV7-9 and TRBJ2-3; TRBD2 matches 12 bases. Per germline, CDR1 SEHNR and CDR2 FQNEAQ (reference sequence). Trimming removed 2 bases from V and 1 base from J; junction bases left unmatched: 4. This CDR3 is built from 17 residues. This CDR3 reads CASSLRLAGVRTDTQYF. The CDR3 bases are TGTGCCAGCAGCTTAAGACTAGCGGGGGTTCGCACAGATACGCAGTATTTT. Full variable domain (rest looked up from reference TRBV7-9 and TRBJ2-3): DTGVSQNPRHKITKRGQNVTFRCDPISEHNRLYWYRQTLGQGPEFLTYFQNEAQLEKSRLLSDRFSAERPKGSFSTLEIQRTEQGDSAMYLCASSLRLAGVRTDTQYFGPGTRLTVL.

The V call is TRBV30, the J call TRBJ2-2; 7 bases agree with TRBD1. The CDR3 sequence is 15 residues long. Germline V lookup: CDR1 GTSNPN, CDR2 SVGIG (reference sequence). The ends lost 1 base at V and 3 bases at J; junction bases unmatched: 5. Here the CDR3 DNA reads TGTGCCTGGAGTGGTTTAGGGGGCTACACCGGGGAGCTGTTTTTT. Its translation is CAWSGLGGYTGELFF. Looking up the rest from reference TRBV30 and TRBJ2-2 gives the full variable domain: SQTIHQWPATLVQPVGSPLSLECTVEGTSNPNLYWYRQAAGRGLQLLFYSVGIGQISSEVPQNLSASRPQDRQFILSSKKLLLSDSGFYLCAWSGLGGYTGELFFGEGSRLTVL.

This clonotype was found a few times. The chain links TRBV7-9 to TRBJ2-7; D unresolved. Germline assignment: CDR1 SEHNR and CDR2 FQNEAQ (reference sequence). The V end was cut by 4 bases, the J end by 7 bases, with 14 bases between. The CDR3 runs to 13 residues. CDR3 residues: CASSSTVTREQYF. As DNA, the CDR3 is TGTGCCAGCAGCTCTACGGTGACGCGGGAGCAGTACTTC.

For this clonotype: One end of the junction varies from germline; a read error may be responsible. CDR3 sequence reads: CASSSSGGFTEELFF. CDR3 DNA: TGTGCCAGCAGCTCTTCGGGGGGGTTCACCGAGGAGCTGTTTTTT. V and J are TRBV7-3 and TRBJ2-2; TRBD2 agrees at 8 bases. Germline lookup yields CDR1 SGHTA and CDR2 FQGTGA. This CDR3 comprises 15 residues.

Only a few counts were recorded for this clonotype. The gene calls are TRBV25-1 and TRBJ1-2; possibly TRBD1 for D (6 bases). Trimming shortened V by 7 bases and J by 2 bases, and 11 bases separated the two germline ends. The CDR3 has 13 residues. Germline assignment: CDR1 MGHDK and CDR2 SYGVNS. The CDR3 spells CASKKTGNYGYTF. In DNA, the CDR3 is TGTGCCAGCAAAAAAACAGGGAACTATGGCTACACCTTC.

The chain recombines TRBV5-1 with TRBJ2-3, with D perhaps matching TRBD1 (5 bases). The CDR3 covers 16 residues. CDR1 SGHRS and CDR2 YFSETQ come from the germline V gene. Trimming pared 3 bases from V and 4 bases from J, leaving 18 bases between. The CDR3 nucleotides read TGCGCCAGCAGCTCCGGACACGGCCGGATGGCAGATACGCAGTATTTT. This encodes CASSSGHGRMADTQYF.

V and J are TRBV3-1 and TRBJ2-5; 7 bases fit TRBD2. The V gene end was trimmed by 1 base and the J gene end by 1 base; junction bases not matched to a gene: 3. This CDR3 spans 15 amino acids. Germline V CDR1 and CDR2: LGHDT, YNNKEL (reference sequence). The CDR3 here is CASSQGAGTQETQYF. The DNA for the CDR3 is TGTGCCAGCAGCCAAGGAGCGGGAACCCAAGAGACCCAGTACTTC.

This chain joins TRBV29-1 and TRBJ2-7, with D possibly called TRBD1 or TRBD2 (5 bases each). Judging by the DNA end, TRBJ2-5 fits better; the J call may be wrong. The germline CDR1 and CDR2 sequences are SQVTM and ANQGSEA. The CDR3 extends over 13 amino acids. The CDR3 nucleotides are TGCAGCGTTGAGGGGACCGCGCTGGAGACCCAGTACTTC. The encoded protein is CSVEGTALETQYF.

A few counts support this clonotype. The DNA for the CDR3 is TGTGCCTGGGGGGAGAGGTACGAGCAGTACTTC. This translates into CAWGERYEQYF. The chain is built from TRBV30 and TRBJ2-7; D might be TRBD2 (5 bases). Germline lookup yields CDR1 GTSNPN and CDR2 SVGIG (reference sequence). V was pared by 5 bases and J by 4 bases, with 9 bases between. The CDR3 covers 11 residues.

This clonotype was recorded once. Here the CDR3 DNA reads TGCGCCAGCAGCCACGACACGGGCCTCTACGAGCAGTACTTC. It translates to CASSHDTGLYEQYF. The V and J genes are TRBV4-3 and TRBJ2-4; D gene uncertain. The end of the DNA fits TRBJ2-7 better, so the J call may be wrong. CDR1 is LGHNA, CDR2 YSLEER, per germline. This CDR3 has 14 residues.

V is TRBV29-1 and J is TRBJ1-4; a possible D gene is TRBD1 (6 bases). With 6 bases removed from V and 2 bases from J, the gap between germline ends came to 13 bases. Germline V lookup: CDR1 SQVTM, CDR2 ANQGSEA. CDR3 length: 14 amino acids. The DNA for the CDR3 is TGCAGCGTGCCCCTGAGGGGGACTAATGAAAAACTGTTTTTT. Translated, it gives CSVPLRGTNEKLFF. Combining the CDR3 with reference TRBV29-1 and TRBJ1-4 gives the whole variable domain SAVISQKPSRDICQRGTSLTIQCQVDSQVTMMFWYRQQPGQSLTLIATANQGSEATYESGFVIDKFPISRPNLTFSTLTVSNMSPEDSSIYLCSVPLRGTNEKLFFGSGTQLSVL.

The chain recombines TRBV6-1 with TRBJ2-7; 9 positions match TRBD1. Looked up from germline, CDR1 is MNHNS and CDR2 is SASEGT. The CDR3 consists of 13 residues. Trimming took 4 bases from V and 6 from J; bases not matched to a gene: 4. The CDR3: CASSGRQGVEQYF. Written as DNA, the CDR3 is TGTGCCAGCAGTGGTAGACAGGGGGTCGAGCAGTACTTC.

The V and J genes are TRBV27 and TRBJ2-1; D gene ambiguous. The V and J ends lost 3 bases and 0 bases respectively, with 9 bases between them. This CDR3 comprises 15 residues. Germline V gene lookup returns CDR1 MNHEY and CDR2 SMNVEV (reference sequence). CDR3 in amino acids: CASSFFVSSYNEQFF. In DNA form, the CDR3 reads TGTGCCAGCAGTTTTTTCGTTAGCTCCTACAATGAGCAGTTCTTC.

The chain has TRBV20-1 and TRBJ2-7; D perhaps matches TRBD1 (6 bases). This CDR3 comprises 14 residues. Between the trimmed V and J ends, which lost 2 bases and 2 bases, there was a span of 13 bases. Germline CDR1 DFQATT, CDR2 SNEGSKA (reference sequence). CDR3 DNA: TGCAGTGCTAGAAGCAGGACAGAAGCCTACGAGCAGTACTTC. It encodes CSARSRTEAYEQYF.

The chain recombines TRBV6-5 with TRBJ1-6; no clear D gene. The CDR3 runs 15 residues. The V gene's germline CDR1 is MNHEY and CDR2 SVGAGI. Trimming took off 7 bases at V and 8 bases at J, with 18 bases between the two ends. CDR3 DNA sequence: TGTGCCAGCACCCTCACCCGGGGTCAGGATTCACCCCTCCACTTT. Translating it yields CASTLTRGQDSPLHF.

The chain carries TRBV2 and TRBJ2-3; unclear D gene. Germline CDR1 SNHLY, CDR2 FYNNEI. The germline V and J ends were trimmed by 8 bases and 0 bases, with 9 bases remaining between them. CDR3 length equals 13 residues. The CDR3 bases are TGTGCCAGCCGCCTCGAAAGCACAGATACGCAGTATTTT. Amino acid sequence: CASRLESTDTQYF.

The chain couples TRBV5-1 to TRBJ2-7, with 9 bases fitting TRBD1. This CDR3 region has 15 residues. Germline-derived CDR1 and CDR2 are SGHRS and YFSETQ. J was trimmed by 4 bases and V by 0 bases; bases with no gene match: 5. CDR3 in amino acids: CASSLAWTGVYEQYF. For the CDR3, the DNA is TGCGCCAGCAGCTTGGCTTGGACAGGGGTTTACGAGCAGTACTTC.

J is TRBJ1-5 and V is TRBV29-1; the match to TRBD1 covers 10 bases. Germline V CDR1 and CDR2: SQVTM, ANQGSEA. V shed 5 bases and J 5 bases; nucleotides not matched to a gene: 3. CDR3 length: 13 residues. CDR3 loop: CSVRTGGDQPQHF. CDR3 nucleotides: TGCAGCGTTCGGACAGGGGGGGATCAGCCCCAGCATTTT.

The rearrangement joins TRBV7-2 to TRBJ2-7; D assignment may be TRBD1 or TRBD2 (5 bases each). The germline gives CDR1 SGHTA, CDR2 FQGNSA. With 1 base removed from V and 2 bases from J, the gap between germline ends came to 9 bases. The CDR3 is 14 amino acids. In DNA, the CDR3 is TGTACCAGCAGCTTAGTGGGGGATCCCTACGAGCAGTACTTC. This encodes CTSSLVGDPYEQYF. Complete variable domain (other parts from reference TRBV7-2 and TRBJ2-7): GAGVSQSPSNKVTEKGKDVELRCDPISGHTALYWYRQSLGQGLEFLIYFQGNSAPDKSGLPSDRFSAERTGGSVSTLTIQRTQQEDSAVYLCTSSLVGDPYEQYFGPGTRLTVT.

This clonotype came up once. The V gene is TRBV27, the J gene TRBJ1-2; TRBD1 aligns across 9 bases. Germline V gene sequence: CDR1 MNHEY, CDR2 SMNVEV (reference sequence). The V and J ends lost 5 bases and 8 bases, in that order; junction bases with no gene match: 12. CDR3 size: 15 residues. DNA for the CDR3: TGTGCCAGCAGTCCCGCACAGGGGGCTTCGGGCGGCTACACCTTC. Residues: CASSPAQGASGGYTF.

V is TRBV4-3 and J is TRBJ2-3; TRBD2 is a possible D gene (5 bases). Germline loops: CDR1 LGHNA, CDR2 YSLEER. V shed 4 bases and J shed 2 bases, with 10 bases lying between them. CDR3 length: 14 amino acids. The CDR3 coding sequence is TGCGCCAGCAGCCCCGGGGTTATCACAGATACGCAGTATTTT. It translates to CASSPGVITDTQYF.

V gene TRBV10-3 combines with J gene TRBJ2-5; the match to TRBD1 covers 7 bases. The better agreement between TRBJ2-7 and the DNA end casts doubt on the J call. The CDR3 contains 15 residues. Germline CDR1 and CDR2: ENHRY and SYGVKD. CDR3: CAISDPTGTPHEQYF. The CDR3 DNA sequence: TGTGCCATCAGTGATCCGACAGGGACCCCCCACGAGCAGTACTTC.

This clonotype turned up a few times. This sequence joins TRBV4-1 and TRBJ2-7, with D possibly called TRBD1 or TRBD2 (5 bases each). Trimming left V 3 bases short and J 3 bases short, with 9 bases between. CDR3 length equals 13 residues. Germline values: CDR1 MGHRA, CDR2 YSYEKL. The CDR3 loop is CASSQRDGYEQYF. The CDR3 nucleotides read TGCGCCAGCAGCCAGAGGGACGGCTACGAGCAGTACTTC.

This rearrangement joins TRBV4-2 to TRBJ2-6; no clear D. CDR3 size: 15 residues. Germline CDR1 LGHNA, CDR2 YNFKEQ. V shed 5 bases and J shed 4 bases, with 12 bases lying between them. CDR3 protein: CASSSPPGGANVLTF. CDR3 in DNA: TGTGCCAGCAGCTCACCGCCGGGCGGGGCCAACGTCCTGACTTTC.

There are a few counts of this clonotype. The V call is TRBV9, the J call TRBJ2-1; possible D gene TRBD2, 5 bases. The V and J ends lost 0 bases and 3 bases respectively, with 7 bases between them. The CDR3 contains 14 residues. Germline assignment: CDR1 SGDLS and CDR2 YYNGEE. The CDR3 nucleotides are TGTGCCAGCAGCGTAGAGGGAGACTACAATGAGCAGTTCTTC. Translation gives CASSVEGDYNEQFF.

This chain links TRBV4-3 with TRBJ1-2, with D possibly being TRBD1 (5 bases). V gave up 4 bases and J gave up 8 bases, with 17 bases separating them. This CDR3 has 14 amino acids. The germline CDR1 and CDR2 sequences are LGHNA and YSLEER. CDR3 region: CASSPLLLQGGYTF. Here the CDR3 DNA reads TGCGCCAGCAGCCCATTGCTACTCCAGGGCGGCTACACCTTC.

This chain connects TRBV15 to TRBJ1-4; no clear D gene. Germline CDR1 is LNHNV and CDR2 is YYDKDF (reference sequence). The V gene lost 0 bases and the J gene lost 8 bases, with 7 bases spanning the gap. This CDR3 has 13 residues. The CDR3 DNA reads as TGTGCCACCAGCAGAGATGTACAGGAAAAACTGTTTTTT. Protein sequence: CATSRDVQEKLFF.